This entry is about one T cell receptor beta chain. Its antigen is currently not known. Base qualities are not recorded, but no much larger clone differs from it by a single base. These data originate in a study of response to subunit inactivated influenza vaccine listed by TCRdb under 2018. Notes on the research overall: To follow how T cells responded to a trivalent subunit inactivated influenza vaccine, the researchers relied on deep quantitative profiling of the T cell receptor repertoire. Study-wide findings and limitations: It was suggested by the authors that each seasonal influenza vaccination may recruit only a limited number of new T cells.

Taken from the germline V gene, the CDR1 and CDR2 loops are MGHDK and SYGVNS. V loses 7 bases of germline sequence and J loses 4 bases, and the interval between the two ends is 13 bases. The CDR3 covers 13 residues, taking in both the cysteine and the phenylalanine. The only DNA kept is the CDR3, 39 bases in frame from the first base. Library prep was done by RT-PCR. Sequenced using an Illumina HiSeq 2500. TCRdb's own reprocessing of the public reads used fastp at Q25 and MiXCR and kept productive beta chains. Each CDR3 protein gets just one entry, which takes the most common genes and DNA from the rows behind it. This sample lists some 600,000 distinct CDR3 sequences; around 15% were detected once. 6.5% to 8% of the sample is held by the ten biggest clonotypes.

This chain joins TRBV25-1 to TRBJ1-1; the D segment could be TRBD1, given 5 matching bases. This clonotype was obtained from a man aged 45 to 65 who received an inactivated influenza vaccine. Donor details come from another sample of the same person, matched by shared clones. Source: PBMCs from blood, taken approximately 15 days before vaccination. The DNA is TGTGCCAGCAACCAGGGAGGGTTCACTGAAGCTTTCTTT. Its protein is CASNQGGFTEAFF.